This T cell receptor beta chain was recovered during a study of CD8 T cells in Susac syndrome. On the study more broadly: Among sequenced Susac syndrome patients, over 5 had active disease and 8 or 9 were in remission.

Negative isolation was used for CD8+ and CD4+ T cells, and FACS enrichment was applied to TEMRA cells. The RNA input was 0.5 to 1 ug, and it was reverse transcribed with random hexamers. TCRdb recomputed calls from the immunoSEQ multiplex PCR reads with MiXCR, one row per CDR3 protein. The sample has around 110,000 distinct CDR3 sequences; roughly 94% are singletons. Study-wide results and limits: It was in TEMRA cells and active patients that Susac CD8+ clonal expansion peaked.

Worth noting for this clonotype: The target antigen is unknown.

V was clipped by 7 bases and J by 3 bases; unmatched bases: 1. Germline CDR1 SGDLS, CDR2 YYNGEE. This CDR3 comprises 12 residues. Sequencing was done on a sample of CD8+ T cells from PBMCs. The J gene is TRBJ2-3, the V gene TRBV9, with TRBD1 matching 8 bases. This TCR derives from a human donor with Susac syndrome. CDR3 loop: CASQGATDTQYF. The CDR3 nucleotides are TGTGCCAGCCAGGGGGCAACAGATACGCAGTATTTT.